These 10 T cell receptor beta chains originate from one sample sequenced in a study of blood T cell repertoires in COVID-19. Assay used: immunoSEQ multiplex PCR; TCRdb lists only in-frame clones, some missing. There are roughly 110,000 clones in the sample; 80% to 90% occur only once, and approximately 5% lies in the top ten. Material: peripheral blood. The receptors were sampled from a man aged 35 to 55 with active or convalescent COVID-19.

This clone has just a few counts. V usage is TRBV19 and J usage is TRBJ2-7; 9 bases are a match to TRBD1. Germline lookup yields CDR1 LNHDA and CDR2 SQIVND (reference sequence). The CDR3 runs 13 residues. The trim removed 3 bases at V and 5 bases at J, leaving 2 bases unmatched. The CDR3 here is CASSIGTGNEQYF. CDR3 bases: TGTGCCAGTAGTATCGGGACAGGGAACGAGCAGTACTTC.

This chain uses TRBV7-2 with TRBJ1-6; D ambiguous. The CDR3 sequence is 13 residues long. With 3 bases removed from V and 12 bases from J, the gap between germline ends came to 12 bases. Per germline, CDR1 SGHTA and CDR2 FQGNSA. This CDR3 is CASSFERTVPLHF. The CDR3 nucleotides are TGTGCCAGCAGCTTCGAGCGGACGGTACCCCTCCACTTT. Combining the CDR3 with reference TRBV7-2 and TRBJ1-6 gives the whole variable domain GAGVSQSPSNKVTEKGKDVELRCDPISGHTALYWYRQSLGQGLEFLIYFQGNSAPDKSGLPSDRFSAERTGGSVSTLTIQRTQQEDSAVYLCASSFERTVPLHFGNGTRLTVT.

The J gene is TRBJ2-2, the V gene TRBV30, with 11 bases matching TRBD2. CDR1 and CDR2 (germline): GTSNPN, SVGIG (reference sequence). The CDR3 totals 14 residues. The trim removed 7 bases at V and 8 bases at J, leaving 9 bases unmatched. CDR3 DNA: TGTGCCTCGAATAGCGGGAGGGAGGTTGGGGAGCTGTTTTTT. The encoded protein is CASNSGREVGELFF.

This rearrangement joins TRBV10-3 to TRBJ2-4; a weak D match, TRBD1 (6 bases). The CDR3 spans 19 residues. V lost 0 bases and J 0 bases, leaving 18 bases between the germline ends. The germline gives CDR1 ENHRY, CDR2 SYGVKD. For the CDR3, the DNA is TGTGCCATCAGTGAGTCGATAGCTGACAGGTCCTTAGCCAAAAACATTCAGTACTTC. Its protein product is CAISESIADRSLAKNIQYF.

The CDR3 nucleotides read TGTGCCAGCAGACCTCCCCCAGGGATCCCGCAAGAGACCCAGTACTTC. It encodes CASRPPPGIPQETQYF. V is TRBV27 and J is TRBJ2-5, with a tentative D call TRBD1 (5 bases). Germline loops: CDR1 MNHEY, CDR2 SMNVEV (reference sequence). The CDR3 is made up of 16 amino acids. V lost 6 bases to trimming and J lost 2 bases, with 19 bases between them.

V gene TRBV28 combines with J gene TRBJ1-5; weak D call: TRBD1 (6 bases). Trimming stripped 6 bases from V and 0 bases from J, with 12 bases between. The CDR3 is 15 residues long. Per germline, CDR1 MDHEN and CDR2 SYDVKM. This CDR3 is CASRPQGNSNQPQHF. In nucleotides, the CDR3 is TGTGCCAGCAGACCCCAGGGGAATAGCAATCAGCCCCAGCATTTT.

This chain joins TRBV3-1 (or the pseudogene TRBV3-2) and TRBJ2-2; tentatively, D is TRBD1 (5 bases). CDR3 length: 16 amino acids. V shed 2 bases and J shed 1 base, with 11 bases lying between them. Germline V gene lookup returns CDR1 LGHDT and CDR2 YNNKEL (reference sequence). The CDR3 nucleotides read TGTGCCAGCAGCCAACTGGGCCAGGGGAACACCGGGGAGCTGTTTTTT. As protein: CASSQLGQGNTGELFF.

CDR3 region: CASSYTGSADTQYF. CDR3 sequence (DNA): TGTGCCAGCAGCTACACAGGGAGCGCAGATACGCAGTATTTT. V and J are TRBV5-6 and TRBJ2-3; tentative D call: TRBD1 (6 bases). This CDR3 has 14 residues. V was cut by 3 bases and J by 4 bases, with 12 bases left in between. Germline-derived CDR1 and CDR2 are SGHDT and YYEEEE.

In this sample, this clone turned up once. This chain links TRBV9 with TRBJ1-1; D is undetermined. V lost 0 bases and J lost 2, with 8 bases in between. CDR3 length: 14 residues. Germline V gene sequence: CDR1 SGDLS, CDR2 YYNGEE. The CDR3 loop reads CASSVGEINTEAFF. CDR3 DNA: TGTGCCAGCAGCGTAGGGGAGATCAACACTGAAGCTTTCTTT.

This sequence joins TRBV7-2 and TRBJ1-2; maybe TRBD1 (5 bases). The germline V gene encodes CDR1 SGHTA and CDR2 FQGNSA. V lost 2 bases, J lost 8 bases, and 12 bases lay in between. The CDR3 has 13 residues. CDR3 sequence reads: CASSLNAGWGYTF. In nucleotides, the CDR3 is TGTGCCAGCAGCTTAAATGCAGGGTGGGGCTACACCTTC. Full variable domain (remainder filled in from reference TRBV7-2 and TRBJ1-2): GAGVSQSPSNKVTEKGKDVELRCDPISGHTALYWYRQSLGQGLEFLIYFQGNSAPDKSGLPSDRFSAERTGGSVSTLTIQRTQQEDSAVYLCASSLNAGWGYTFGSGTRLTVV.